The 27 T cell receptor beta chains in this list originate from one sample, sequenced in a study of blood T cell repertoires in COVID-19. The method was immunoSEQ multiplex PCR; TCRdb's version includes in-frame clones alone and lacks a portion of them. Seen here are 250,000 to 400,000 clones, approximately 89% observed once, and the top ten hold 1.6%. The sequencing sample was made of peripheral blood. All receptors derive from a woman aged 25 to 39 with COVID-19, enrolled during active disease.

This sequence joins TRBV27 and TRBJ2-3; no clear D. Germline V gives CDR1 MNHEY, CDR2 SMNVEV (reference sequence). The length of the CDR3 is 13 residues. Trimming stripped 6 bases from V and 2 bases from J, with 9 bases between. The CDR3: CASRGEATDTQYF. Written as DNA, the CDR3 is TGTGCCAGCAGAGGAGAAGCCACAGATACGCAGTATTTT.

The chain carries TRBV6-2 or TRBV6-3 and TRBJ2-5, with D perhaps TRBD2 (5 bases). Germline V gene sequence: CDR1 MNHEY, CDR2 SVGEGT. Trimming took off 4 bases at V and 4 bases at J, with 13 bases between the two ends. The CDR3 sequence is 14 residues long. As DNA, the CDR3 is TGTGCCAGCAGTTTTCGGACGGGGAGAGAGACCCAGTACTTC. Translation: CASSFRTGRETQYF.

This sequence joins TRBV6-2 or TRBV6-3 and TRBJ2-3; the D is unclear. The length of the CDR3 is 15 residues. Trimming left V 2 bases short and J 0 bases short, with 9 bases between. From germline, CDR1 is MNHEY and CDR2 SVGEGT. The CDR3 spells CASSYEVMSTDTQYF. Here the CDR3 DNA reads TGTGCCAGCAGTTACGAGGTTATGAGCACAGATACGCAGTATTTT.

This clone was found many times. The chain uses TRBV6-4 and TRBJ1-5, with 7 bases aligning to TRBD1. The CDR3 is 17 residues long. CDR1 MRHNA and CDR2 SNTAGT come from the germline V gene. V was clipped by 7 bases and J by 6 bases; unmatched bases: 18. CDR3 sequence (DNA): TGTGCCAGCATCCCGACAGGGTCTTCACCTATGCGTCAGCCCCAGCATTTT. This codes for CASIPTGSSPMRQPQHF.

The chain recombines TRBV6-5 with TRBJ1-3, with a weak D call TRBD1 (5 bases). Trimming cost V 0 bases and J 4 bases, with 13 bases left between them. Per the germline V gene, CDR1 is MNHEY and CDR2 is SVGAGI. There are 16 residues in the CDR3. The CDR3 reads CASSYSGGVGGNTIYF. The CDR3 DNA is TGTGCCAGCAGTTACTCGGGGGGAGTAGGAGGAAACACCATATATTTT.

The chain employs TRBV7-8 and TRBJ1-6; 9 bases align to TRBD1. CDR3 size: 15 residues. The V and J ends lost 6 bases and 5 bases, in that order; junction bases with no gene match: 5. Germline-derived CDR1 and CDR2 are SGHVS and FQNEAQ. In nucleotides, the CDR3 is TGTGCCAGCAGTAGACAGGGGGGAAATAATTCACCCCTCCACTTT. It is translated as CASSRQGGNNSPLHF.

CDR3 DNA: TGTGCCAGCAGCTTAACGGGAGTCGGTAGCTACACCTTC. It codes for CASSLTGVGSYTF. The chain carries TRBV7-9 and TRBJ1-2; D is undetermined. Looked up from germline, CDR1 is SEHNR and CDR2 is FQNEAQ (reference sequence). The V gene lost 2 bases and the J gene lost 9 bases, with 13 bases spanning the gap. CDR3 length equals 13 residues.

This chain joins TRBV7-9 and TRBJ1-2; D is perhaps TRBD1 (5 bases). The V gene lost 6 bases and the J gene lost 8 bases, with 10 bases spanning the gap. CDR1 and CDR2 (germline): SEHNR, FQNEAQ (reference sequence). The CDR3 covers 11 residues. For the CDR3, the DNA is TGTGCCAGCAGAGTGACAGAGGGCTACACCTTC. Its translation is CASRVTEGYTF.

The chain couples TRBV29-1 to TRBJ1-1; no reliable D call. V was clipped by 3 bases and J by 0 bases, with 2 bases between them. CDR1 and CDR2 (germline): SQVTM, ANQGSEA. This CDR3 region has 11 residues. CDR3 in amino acids: CSVDMNTEAFF. The CDR3 DNA reads as TGCAGCGTTGATATGAACACTGAAGCTTTCTTT.

V usage is TRBV28 and J usage is TRBJ2-3; no reliable D call. Trimming took off 4 bases at V and 5 bases at J, with 10 bases between the two ends. Germline CDR1 and CDR2: MDHEN and SYDVKM. The CDR3 has 13 amino acids. Here the CDR3 reads CASSSPPLDTQYF. The CDR3 DNA is TGTGCCAGCAGTTCCCCCCCTTTAGATACGCAGTATTTT.

This chain uses TRBV6-2 or TRBV6-3 with TRBJ2-4; 8 bases are a match to TRBD1. Per the germline V gene, CDR1 is MNHEY and CDR2 is SVGEGT. Trimming removed 2 bases from V and 4 bases from J; junction bases left unmatched: 4. The CDR3 extends over 15 amino acids. For the CDR3, the DNA is TGTGCCAGCAGTTACCCGACAGGGGCAAAAAACATTCAGTACTTC. This translates into CASSYPTGAKNIQYF.

Written as DNA, the CDR3 is TGTGCCAGCAGCGTAGGACAGGGGCATGAAAAACTGTTTTTT. Protein sequence: CASSVGQGHEKLFF. The rearrangement links TRBV9 to TRBJ1-4; TRBD1 agrees at 8 bases. The CDR3 runs 14 residues. Germline V lookup: CDR1 SGDLS, CDR2 YYNGEE. Trimming removed 0 bases from V and 6 bases from J; junction bases left unmatched: 1.

This clone occurred once. The V call is TRBV15, the J call TRBJ1-1; D unclear. The CDR3 runs 13 residues. Germline lookup yields CDR1 LNHNV and CDR2 YYDKDF (reference sequence). V was trimmed by 4 bases and J by 1 base, leaving 7 bases between them. The CDR3 DNA sequence: TGTGCCACCAGCATTCAGAAGAACACTGAAGCTTTCTTT. This translates into CATSIQKNTEAFF.

The rearrangement joins TRBV29-1 to TRBJ1-1; 7 nucleotides align to TRBD1. With 6 bases clipped from V and 0 bases from J, the junction kept 4 bases outside the gene matches. This CDR3 region has 13 residues. In germline, CDR1 is SQVTM, CDR2 ANQGSEA. For the CDR3, the DNA is TGCAGCGTAGGACAGGTCGTGAACACTGAAGCTTTCTTT. It codes for CSVGQVVNTEAFF.

The chain is built from TRBV2 and TRBJ1-2; a weak D match, TRBD1 (6 bases). V was trimmed by 5 bases and J by 4 bases, leaving 11 bases between them. Germline-derived CDR1 and CDR2 are SNHLY and FYNNEI. The CDR3 totals 13 residues. CDR3 nucleotide sequence: TGTGCCAGCAGTTCCACAGGGAGCTATGGCTACACCTTC. It encodes CASSSTGSYGYTF.

V and J are TRBV5-1 and TRBJ2-3; TRBD2 aligns across 8 bases. J lost 5 bases, V lost 0 bases, and 8 bases had no gene match. Per germline, CDR1 SGHRS and CDR2 YFSETQ. The CDR3 contains 16 residues. For the CDR3, the DNA is TGCGCCAGCAGCTTGGCCGTCGGGGGGGCGAGAGATACGCAGTATTTT. It translates to CASSLAVGGARDTQYF.

V gene TRBV21-1 combines with J gene TRBJ1-2; the table's D gene call, TRBD1, was not cross checked with the DNA. TRBV21-1 is flagged as a pseudogene. The CDR3 has 19 amino acids. The CDR3 is CASSKAPTGVHEENYGYTF. As DNA, the CDR3 is TGTGCCAGCAGCAAAGCCCCCACAGGAGTACATGAAGAAAACTATGGCTACACCTTC.

V is TRBV18 and J is TRBJ1-5; a weak D match, TRBD1 (6 bases). This CDR3 has 16 residues. Trimming left V 0 bases short and J 7 bases short, with 16 bases between. Germline V gene lookup returns CDR1 KGHSH and CDR2 LQKENI. The CDR3 here is CASSPPGQGYGQPQHF. The CDR3 DNA follows: TGTGCCAGCTCACCACCTGGCCAGGGGTACGGGCAGCCCCAGCATTTT.

The chain combines TRBV29-1 with TRBJ2-5, with 7 positions matching TRBD1. The CDR3 runs to 14 residues. Germline CDR1 SQVTM, CDR2 ANQGSEA. Losses at the gene ends were 6 bases for V and 0 bases for J; bases not matched to a gene: 7. The CDR3 DNA reads TGCAGCGTGCCGTCGACAGGGAACCAAGAGACCCAGTACTTC. Translated: CSVPSTGNQETQYF.

This clone was picked up one time. V and J are TRBV19 and TRBJ1-2; D gene ambiguous. The germline V gene encodes CDR1 LNHDA and CDR2 SQIVND (reference sequence). This CDR3 has 13 amino acids. Trimming left V 6 bases short and J 9 bases short, with 17 bases between. DNA for the CDR3: TGTGCCAGTAGACATCCAGGCCTCCCGAGCTACACCTTC. Translating gives CASRHPGLPSYTF.

V gene TRBV2 combines with J gene TRBJ2-7; 7 nucleotides match TRBD1. CDR1 and CDR2 (germline): SNHLY, FYNNEI. The junction had 8 bases not matched to a gene; V was cut back by 5 bases and J by 4 bases. The CDR3 covers 14 residues. The CDR3 nucleotides read TGTGCCAGCAGTTTAGGGACAGAGAGTTACGAGCAGTACTTC. Its protein is CASSLGTESYEQYF.

The chain has TRBV10-3 and TRBJ2-3, with 10 bases matching TRBD2. The CDR3 is 19 amino acids. In germline, CDR1 is ENHRY, CDR2 SYGVKD. Unmatched junction bases numbered 16, after V lost 0 bases and J lost 7 bases. The CDR3 spells CAISESTRALSGGPHTQYF. CDR3 sequence (DNA): TGTGCCATCAGTGAGTCGACTCGAGCGCTTAGCGGGGGGCCTCATACGCAGTATTTT.

V usage is TRBV19 and J usage is TRBJ1-1; 7 bases fit TRBD1. The CDR3 contains 15 residues. Looked up from germline, CDR1 is LNHDA and CDR2 is SQIVND (reference sequence). V was pared by 3 bases and J by 2 bases, with 6 bases of the junction left unmatched. In DNA form, the CDR3 reads TGTGCCAGTAGTATGGGCGACAGGGCTAACACTGAAGCTTTCTTT. It is translated as CASSMGDRANTEAFF.

This clone was seen many times. Other nucleotide sequences from this sample produce the same CDR3. The rearrangement joins TRBV2 to TRBJ1-6; D is unresolved. Trimming left V 4 bases short and J 0 bases short, with 7 bases between. The CDR3 contains 15 residues. The germline V gene encodes CDR1 SNHLY and CDR2 FYNNEI. The CDR3 is CASSVESSYNSPLHF. The CDR3 DNA sequence: TGTGCCAGCAGTGTAGAAAGCTCCTATAATTCACCCCTCCACTTT.

The rearrangement joins TRBV9 to TRBJ1-3; D perhaps matches TRBD1 (5 bases). The ends were cut back, 0 bases at V and 6 bases at J, with 13 bases in the middle. This CDR3 has 15 residues. The germline gives CDR1 SGDLS, CDR2 YYNGEE. CDR3 amino acids: CASSVVDGGSNTIYF. In DNA, the CDR3 is TGTGCCAGCAGCGTAGTGGACGGGGGTTCAAACACCATATATTTT.

The rearrangement links TRBV4-1 to TRBJ2-1; 13 bases agree with TRBD2. With 1 base clipped from V and 8 bases from J, the junction kept 5 bases outside the gene matches. Germline V lookup: CDR1 MGHRA, CDR2 YSYEKL. CDR3 length equals 16 residues. CDR3 region: CASSQATSGGADEQFF. CDR3 bases: TGCGCCAGCAGCCAAGCTACTAGCGGGGGGGCCGATGAGCAGTTCTTC.

V is TRBV6-5 and J is TRBJ1-1, with TRBD1 identical over 9 bases. Germline assignment: CDR1 MNHEY and CDR2 SVGAGI. With V trimmed by 4 bases and J by 5 bases, 11 bases remained unmatched. The CDR3 extends over 16 amino acids. CDR3 amino acids: CASSSGTGFGGTEAFF. In DNA, the CDR3 is TGTGCCAGCAGTTCCGGGACAGGGTTTGGGGGTACTGAAGCTTTCTTT.